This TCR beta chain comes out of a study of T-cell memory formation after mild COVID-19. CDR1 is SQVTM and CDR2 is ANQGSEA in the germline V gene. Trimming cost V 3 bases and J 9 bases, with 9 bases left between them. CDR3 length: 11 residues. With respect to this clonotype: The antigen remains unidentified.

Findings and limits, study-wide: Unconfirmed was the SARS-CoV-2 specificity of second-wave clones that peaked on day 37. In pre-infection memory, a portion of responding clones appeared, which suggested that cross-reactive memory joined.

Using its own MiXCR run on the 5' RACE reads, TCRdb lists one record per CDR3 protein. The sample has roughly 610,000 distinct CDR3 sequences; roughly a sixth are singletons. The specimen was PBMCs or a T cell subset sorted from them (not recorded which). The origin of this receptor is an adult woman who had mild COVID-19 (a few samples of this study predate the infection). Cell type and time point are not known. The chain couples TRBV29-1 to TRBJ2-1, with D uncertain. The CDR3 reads CSVDRVSEQFF. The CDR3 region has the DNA TGCAGCGTTGATAGGGTCAGTGAGCAGTTCTTC.